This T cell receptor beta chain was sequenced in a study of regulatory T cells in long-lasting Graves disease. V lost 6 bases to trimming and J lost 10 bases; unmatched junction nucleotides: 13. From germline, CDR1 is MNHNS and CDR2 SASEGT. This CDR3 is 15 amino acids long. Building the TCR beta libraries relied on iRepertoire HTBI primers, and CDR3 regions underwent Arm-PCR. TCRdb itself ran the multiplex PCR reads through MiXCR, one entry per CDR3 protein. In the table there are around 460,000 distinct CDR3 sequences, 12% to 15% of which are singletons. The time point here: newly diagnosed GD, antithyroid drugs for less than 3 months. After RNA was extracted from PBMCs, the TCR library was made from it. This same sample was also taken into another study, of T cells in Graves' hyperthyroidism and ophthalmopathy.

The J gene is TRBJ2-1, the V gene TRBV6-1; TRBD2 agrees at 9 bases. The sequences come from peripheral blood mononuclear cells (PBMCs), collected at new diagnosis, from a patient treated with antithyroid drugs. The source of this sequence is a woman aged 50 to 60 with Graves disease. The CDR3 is CASSHGTSPWEEQFF. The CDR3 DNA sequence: TGTGCCAGCAGCCACGGGACTAGCCCTTGGGAGGAGCAGTTCTTC.